The 11 T cell receptor beta chains given below trace back to one sample, sequenced in a study of pediatric ulcerative colitis. One to two pinch biopsies were taken from the rectum during colonoscopy. Method: immunoSEQ multiplex PCR; TCRdb's copy keeps in-frame clones and lacks some. This sample yields 15,000 to 20,000 clones, of which more than 75% are seen a single time; roughly 8% belongs to the top ten. The sequencing input was gut tissue. Receptors originate from a boy aged 10-17 years who was a control in a study of pediatric ulcerative colitis.

This chain joins TRBV21-1 and TRBJ1-2; the D call TRBD1 from the table was never checked on the DNA. TRBV21-1 is termed a pseudogene. This CDR3 contains 15 residues. CDR3 DNA sequence: TGTGCCAGCAGCCCCAAAAGGGGGCGCAACTATGGCTACACCTTC. This encodes CASSPKRGRNYGYTF.

V gene TRBV4-3 combines with J gene TRBJ2-7; 9 nucleotides match TRBD2. CDR1 is LGHNA and CDR2 is YSLEER in the germline V gene. The CDR3 extends over 16 amino acids. V lost 4 bases and J lost 3; bases outside the gene matches: 10. The DNA for the CDR3 is TGCGCCAGCAGCCGCCAAGCCGGGACTAGCCGCTACGAGCAGTACTTC. This sequence encodes CASSRQAGTSRYEQYF.

A few counts support this clone. Mismatch with germline at one junction end may stem from a read error. The genes are TRBV5-1 and TRBJ2-2; the D gene is possibly TRBD1 (6 bases). Germline V lookup: CDR1 SGHRS, CDR2 YFSETQ. This CDR3 is 16 amino acids long. This CDR3 is CASSRDKTGNSGELFF. CDR3 bases: TGCGCCAGCAGCCGCGATAAAACAGGGAACTCCGGGGAGCTGTTTTTT.

V is TRBV7-3 and J is TRBJ2-1; 9 positions match TRBD2. V trimming: 5 bases; J trimming: 5 bases; junction bases outside the gene matches: 4. In germline, CDR1 is SGHTA, CDR2 FQGTGA. This CDR3 comprises 14 residues. The CDR3 nucleotides are TGTGCCAGCAGCCGAAGCGGGGGGAACAATGAGCAGTTCTTC. Encoded protein: CASSRSGGNNEQFF.

V gene TRBV10-3 combines with J gene TRBJ2-5; maybe TRBD1 (6 bases). The CDR3 runs to 16 residues. The germline V gene encodes CDR1 ENHRY and CDR2 SYGVKD. V dropped 3 bases and J dropped 2 bases, with 16 bases sitting between them. CDR3 loop: CAISDLQGHPQETQYF. The CDR3 DNA reads TGTGCCATCAGTGACTTACAGGGACACCCTCAAGAGACCCAGTACTTC.

V gene TRBV27 combines with J gene TRBJ2-1; 7 bases are a match to TRBD2. This CDR3 has 14 amino acids. The V gene's germline CDR1 is MNHEY and CDR2 SMNVEV (reference sequence). V trimming: 2 bases; J trimming: 5 bases; junction bases outside the gene matches: 3. The CDR3 loop reads CASSLGTTHNEQFF. CDR3 bases: TGTGCCAGCAGTTTAGGGACTACACACAATGAGCAGTTCTTC.

The chain links TRBV11-2 to TRBJ1-2; 12 bases fit TRBD1. V lost 2 bases and J lost 6; bases outside the gene matches: 13. The CDR3 has 18 residues. Looked up from germline, CDR1 is SGHAT and CDR2 is FQNNGV. The CDR3 spells CASSLPTSGTGGRHGYTF. CDR3 nucleotide sequence: TGTGCCAGCAGCTTACCGACGTCGGGGACAGGGGGCCGCCATGGCTACACCTTC.

The chain employs TRBV9 and TRBJ2-3; no definite D call. Germline V gives CDR1 SGDLS, CDR2 YYNGEE. The CDR3 totals 12 residues. Trimming pared 0 bases from V and 6 bases from J, leaving 5 bases between. The CDR3 nucleotides are TGTGCCAGCAGCGTAGCCGCCGATACGCAGTATTTT. Encoded protein: CASSVAADTQYF.

This chain connects TRBV15 to TRBJ1-2; D unclear. The V gene's germline CDR1 is LNHNV and CDR2 YYDKDF (reference sequence). Trimming took 9 bases from V and 4 from J, leaving 18 bases between them. This CDR3 has 14 residues. The CDR3 nucleotides are TGTGCCACGGAAGATCGCAAGGAGGCCTATGGCTACACCTTC. Its protein is CATEDRKEAYGYTF.

The chain recombines TRBV5-1 with TRBJ2-1; D call uncertain. The CDR3 spans 17 residues. The V end was cut by 4 bases, the J end by 0 bases, with 17 bases between. Germline lookup yields CDR1 SGHRS and CDR2 YFSETQ. The CDR3 region is CASSKDAYRSSYNEQFF. In DNA form, the CDR3 reads TGCGCCAGCAGCAAGGATGCCTACCGAAGCTCCTACAATGAGCAGTTCTTC.

The chain uses TRBV30 and TRBJ1-6; possible D gene TRBD1, 5 bases. The V gene lost 0 bases and the J gene lost 0 bases, with 12 bases spanning the gap. The CDR3 spans 17 residues. The germline gives CDR1 GTSNPN, CDR2 SVGIG (reference sequence). The CDR3 bases are TGTGCCTGGAGTGTCCGAGGGGCGAGCTCCTATAATTCACCCCTCCACTTT. This gives the protein CAWSVRGASSYNSPLHF.